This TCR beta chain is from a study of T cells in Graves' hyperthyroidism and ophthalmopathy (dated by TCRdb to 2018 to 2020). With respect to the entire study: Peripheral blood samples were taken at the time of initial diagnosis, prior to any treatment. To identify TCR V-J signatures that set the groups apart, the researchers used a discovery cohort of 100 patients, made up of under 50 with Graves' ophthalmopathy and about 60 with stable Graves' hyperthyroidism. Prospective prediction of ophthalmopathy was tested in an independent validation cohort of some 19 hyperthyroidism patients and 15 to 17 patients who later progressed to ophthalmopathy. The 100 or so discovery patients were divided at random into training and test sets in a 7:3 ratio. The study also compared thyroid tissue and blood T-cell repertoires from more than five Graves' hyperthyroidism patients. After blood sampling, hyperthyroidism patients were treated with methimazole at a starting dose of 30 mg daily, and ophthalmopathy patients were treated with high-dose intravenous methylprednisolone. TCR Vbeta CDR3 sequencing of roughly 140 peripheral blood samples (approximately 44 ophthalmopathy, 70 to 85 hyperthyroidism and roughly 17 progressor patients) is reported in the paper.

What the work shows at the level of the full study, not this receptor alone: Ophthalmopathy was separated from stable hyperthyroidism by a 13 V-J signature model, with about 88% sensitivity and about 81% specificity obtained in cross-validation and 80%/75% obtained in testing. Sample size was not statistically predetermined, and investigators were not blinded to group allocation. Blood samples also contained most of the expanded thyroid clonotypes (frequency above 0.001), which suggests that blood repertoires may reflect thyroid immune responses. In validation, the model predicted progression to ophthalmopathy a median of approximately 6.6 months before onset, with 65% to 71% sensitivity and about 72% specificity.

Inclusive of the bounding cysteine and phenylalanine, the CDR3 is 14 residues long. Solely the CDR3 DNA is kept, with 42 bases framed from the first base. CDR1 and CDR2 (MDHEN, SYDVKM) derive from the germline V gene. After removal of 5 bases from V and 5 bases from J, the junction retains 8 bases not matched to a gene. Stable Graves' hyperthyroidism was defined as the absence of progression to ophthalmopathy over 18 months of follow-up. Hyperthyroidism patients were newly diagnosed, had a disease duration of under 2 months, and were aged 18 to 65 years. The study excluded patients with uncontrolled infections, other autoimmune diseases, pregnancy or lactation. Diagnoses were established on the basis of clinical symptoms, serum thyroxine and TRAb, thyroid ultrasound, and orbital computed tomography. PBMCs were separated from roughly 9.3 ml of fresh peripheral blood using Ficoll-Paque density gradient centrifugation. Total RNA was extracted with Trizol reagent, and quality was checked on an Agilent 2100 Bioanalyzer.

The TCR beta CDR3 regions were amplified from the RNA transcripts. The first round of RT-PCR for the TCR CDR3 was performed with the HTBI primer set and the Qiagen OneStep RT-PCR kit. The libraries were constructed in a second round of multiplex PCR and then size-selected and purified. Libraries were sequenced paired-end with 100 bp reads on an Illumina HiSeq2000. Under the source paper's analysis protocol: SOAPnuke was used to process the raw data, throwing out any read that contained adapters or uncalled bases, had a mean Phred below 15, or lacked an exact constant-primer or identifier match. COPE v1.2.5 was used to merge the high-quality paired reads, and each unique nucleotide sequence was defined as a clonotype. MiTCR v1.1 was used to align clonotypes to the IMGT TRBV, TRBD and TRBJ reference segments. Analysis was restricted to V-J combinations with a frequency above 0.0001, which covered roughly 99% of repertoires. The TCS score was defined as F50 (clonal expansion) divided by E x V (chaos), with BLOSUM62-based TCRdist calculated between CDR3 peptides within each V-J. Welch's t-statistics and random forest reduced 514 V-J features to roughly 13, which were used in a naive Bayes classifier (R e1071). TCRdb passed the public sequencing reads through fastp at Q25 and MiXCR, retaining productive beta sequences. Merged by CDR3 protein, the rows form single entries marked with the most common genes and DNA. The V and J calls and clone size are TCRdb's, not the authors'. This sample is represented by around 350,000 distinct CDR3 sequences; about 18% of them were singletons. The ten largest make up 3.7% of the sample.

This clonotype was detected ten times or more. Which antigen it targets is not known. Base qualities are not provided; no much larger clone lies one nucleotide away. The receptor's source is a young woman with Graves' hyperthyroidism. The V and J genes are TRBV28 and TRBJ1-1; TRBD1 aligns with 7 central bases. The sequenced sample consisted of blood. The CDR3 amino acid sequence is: CASSPPGGRTEAFF. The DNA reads TGTGCCAGCAGTCCCCCAGGGGGTAGGACTGAAGCTTTCTTT.